This T cell receptor (beta chain) is from a study of blood T cell repertoires in COVID-19. Study-level information: Samples representing acute and convalescent COVID-19 were sourced from the United States, Italy and Spain. The analysed material was cDNA or gDNA that came from T cells, B-cell-depleted T cells, or PBMCs.

Original analysis: Amplification with reference gene primers provided the estimates of nucleated cell counts. Sequencing was performed with immunoSEQ multiplex PCR; in TCRdb, only in-frame clones are kept and a portion is missing. V, J and clone size are taken as reported in that table, and D and trimming were inferred from the DNA itself. Of about 140,000 clones in the sample, approximately 90% were seen once. The CDR3 is 18 amino acids. CDR1 and CDR2 from the germline V gene are MNHEY and SVGEGT. V was pared by 0 bases and J by 3 bases, with 15 bases between. This clonotype originated in a human donor in a cohort sampled during active COVID-19. The chain couples TRBV6-2 or TRBV6-3 to TRBJ2-6; D may be TRBD1 (5 bases). The source material was peripheral blood. The CDR3 loop is CASSYSSRVNNGANVLTF. CDR3 DNA: TGTGCCAGCAGTTACTCAAGCAGGGTTAATAATGGGGCCAACGTCCTGACTTTC.